This T cell receptor beta chain emerged from a study of spatial heterogeneity in lung cancer. TCR cDNA molecules each had a unique molecular identifier. TCRdb reanalysed the 5' RACE reads using MiXCR and keeps one entry per CDR3 protein. This table has 40,000 or so distinct CDR3 sequences, around 7.5% appearing once. Time point specified: sample taken at primary tumor resection. Unsorted whole RNA samples from tumor, nontumor lung or frozen PBMC were sequenced. V lost 5 bases and J lost 6; bases outside the gene matches: 7. The CDR3 is 13 residues long. Germline-derived CDR1 and CDR2 are SGHNT and YENEEA. This clonotype was counted ten times or more.

The sample here was PBMCs, taken at surgery. The chain carries TRBV11-3 and TRBJ2-7; the match to TRBD1 covers 7 bases. The sequence was obtained from a male donor with early-stage non-small cell lung cancer. CDR3 protein: CASSRDRDSEQYF. CDR3 coding DNA: TGTGCCAGCAGCCGAGACAGGGACAGCGAGCAGTACTTC.